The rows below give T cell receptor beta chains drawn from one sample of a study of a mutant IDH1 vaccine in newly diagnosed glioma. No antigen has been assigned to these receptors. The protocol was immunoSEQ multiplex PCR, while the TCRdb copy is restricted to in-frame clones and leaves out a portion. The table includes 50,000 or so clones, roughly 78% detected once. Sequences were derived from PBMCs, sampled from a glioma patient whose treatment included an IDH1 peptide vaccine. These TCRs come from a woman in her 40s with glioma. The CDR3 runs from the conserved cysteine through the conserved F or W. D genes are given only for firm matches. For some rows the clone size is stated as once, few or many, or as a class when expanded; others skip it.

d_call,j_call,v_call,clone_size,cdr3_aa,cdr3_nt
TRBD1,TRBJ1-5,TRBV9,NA,CASSPGGKGNQPQHF,TGTGCCAGCAGCCCAGGGGGCAAGGGCAATCAGCCCCAGCATTTT
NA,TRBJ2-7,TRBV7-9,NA,CASSPTLGPYEQYF,TGTGCCAGCAGCCCGACTTTGGGACCCTACGAGCAGTACTTC
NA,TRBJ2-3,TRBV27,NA,CASSPGTLLTDTQYF,TGTGCCAGCAGTCCTGGGACTTTACTCACAGATACGCAGTATTTT
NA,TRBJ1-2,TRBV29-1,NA,CSVLRGNYGYTF,TGCAGCGTTCTCAGGGGTAACTATGGCTACACCTTC
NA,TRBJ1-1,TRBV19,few,CASSMGRSPRAFF,TGTGCCAGTAGTATGGGCCGATCGCCGCGAGCTTTCTTT
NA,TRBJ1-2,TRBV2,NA,CASSPQAGYTF,TGTGCCAGCAGCCCGCAGGCGGGGTACACCTTC
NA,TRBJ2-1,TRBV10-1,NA,CASSDSSYNEQFF,TGCGCCAGCAGTGACAGCTCCTACAATGAGCAGTTCTTC
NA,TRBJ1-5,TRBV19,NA,CASSMGQTPRQPQHF,TGTGCCAGTAGTATGGGACAAACCCCTAGGCAGCCCCAGCATTTT
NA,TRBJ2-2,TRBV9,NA,CASSEAPSDTGELFF,TGTGCCAGCAGCGAGGCCCCTTCCGACACCGGGGAGCTGTTTTTT
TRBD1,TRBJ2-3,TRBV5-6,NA,CASSLGGGLPDTQYF,TGTGCCAGCAGCTTGGGAGGGGGCCTCCCAGATACGCAGTATTTT
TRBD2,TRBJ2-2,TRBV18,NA,CASSSRTSGANTGELFF,TGTGCCAGCTCATCCCGGACTAGCGGGGCCAACACCGGGGAGCTGTTTTTT
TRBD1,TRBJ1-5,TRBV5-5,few,CASSAAGQGYLSNQPQHF,TGTGCCAGCAGCGCCGCGGGACAGGGGTACCTTAGCAATCAGCCCCAGCATTTT
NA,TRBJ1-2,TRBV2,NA,CASREGREPSYGYTF,TGTGCCAGCAGAGAAGGACGGGAGCCTTCTTATGGCTACACCTTC
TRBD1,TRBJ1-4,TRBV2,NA,CASSSGTGATNEKLFF,TGTGCCAGCAGTTCCGGGACAGGAGCAACTAATGAAAAACTGTTTTTT
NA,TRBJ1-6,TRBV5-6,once,CASSLSAHNSPLHF,TGTGCCAGCAGCTTGTCAGCCCATAATTCACCCCTCCACTTT
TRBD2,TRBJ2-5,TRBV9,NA,CASSTWTSPQETQYF,TGTGCCAGCAGCACCTGGACTAGCCCCCAAGAGACCCAGTACTTC
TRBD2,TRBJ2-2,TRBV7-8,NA,CASRRTSGGPNTGELFF,TGTGCCAGCAGGCGGACTAGCGGGGGCCCGAACACCGGGGAGCTGTTTTTT
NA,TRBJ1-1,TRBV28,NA,CASQGRTEAFF,TGTGCCAGCCAGGGTCGTACTGAGGCTTTCTTT
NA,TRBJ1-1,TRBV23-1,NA,CASTLLGNRPNTEAFF,TGCGCCAGCACCCTGTTAGGCAACAGGCCAAACACTGAAGCTTTCTTT
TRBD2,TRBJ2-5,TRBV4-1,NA,CASSHRLGRDYMYQETQYF,TGCGCCAGCAGCCACCGTCTCGGGCGGGACTACATGTACCAAGAGACCCAGTACTTC
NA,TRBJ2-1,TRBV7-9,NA,CASSLPGQRNEQFF,TGTGCCAGCAGCCTCCCCGGACAGAGGAATGAGCAGTTCTTC
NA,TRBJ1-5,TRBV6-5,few,CATRAGIGQPQHF,TGTGCCACCAGAGCCGGGATAGGTCAGCCCCAGCATTTT
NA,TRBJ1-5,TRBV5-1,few,CASSLEGYRNQPQHF,TGCGCCAGCAGCTTGGAGGGGTATCGCAATCAGCCCCAGCATTTT
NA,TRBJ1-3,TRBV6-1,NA,CASTPVSSGNTIYF,TGTGCCAGCACCCCTGTCAGTTCTGGAAACACCATATATTTT
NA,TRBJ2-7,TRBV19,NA,CASSISGRPYEQYF,TGTGCCAGTAGTATAAGTGGGCGCCCCTACGAGCAGTACTTC
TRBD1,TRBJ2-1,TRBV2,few,CASIPGQGAYNEQFF,TGTGCCAGCATTCCGGGACAGGGGGCCTACAATGAGCAGTTCTTC
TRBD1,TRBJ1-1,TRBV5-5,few,CASSSSGTANTEAFF,TGTGCCAGCAGCTCATCCGGGACAGCGAACACTGAAGCTTTCTTT
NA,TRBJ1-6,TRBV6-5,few,CASSYWDYNSPLHF,TGTGCCAGCAGTTACTGGGATTATAATTCACCCCTCCACTTT
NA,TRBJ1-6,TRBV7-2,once,CASSLDGRANSPLHF,TGTGCCAGCAGCTTAGATGGCAGGGCCAATTCACCCCTCCACTTT
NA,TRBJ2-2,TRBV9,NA,CASSVDAGELFF,TGTGCCAGCAGCGTAGACGCCGGGGAGCTGTTTTTT
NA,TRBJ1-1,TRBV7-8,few,CASRNAMNTEAFF,TGTGCCAGCAGGAACGCCATGAACACTGAAGCTTTCTTT
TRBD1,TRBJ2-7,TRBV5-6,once,CASSSSGTGVHEQYF,TGTGCCAGCAGCTCCTCCGGGACAGGGGTTCACGAGCAGTACTTC
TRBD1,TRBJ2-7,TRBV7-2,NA,CASSLAGKGQGFYEQYF,TGTGCCAGCAGCTTAGCGGGCAAGGGACAGGGGTTCTACGAGCAGTACTTC
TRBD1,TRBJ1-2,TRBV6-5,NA,CASSSGQVPGYTF,TGTGCCAGCAGCTCCGGACAGGTCCCTGGCTACACCTTC
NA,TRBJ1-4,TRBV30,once,CAWSVKRGVTNEKLFF,TGTGCCTGGAGTGTAAAACGAGGGGTAACTAATGAAAAACTGTTTTTT
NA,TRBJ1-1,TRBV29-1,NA,CSDRIGNTEAFF,TGCAGCGACCGAATAGGGAACACTGAAGCTTTCTTT
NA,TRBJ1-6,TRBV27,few,CASSLSWRRAGNSPLHF,TGTGCCAGCAGTTTATCGTGGAGGAGAGCGGGGAATTCACCCCTCCACTTT
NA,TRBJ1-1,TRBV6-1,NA,CASSRERGMNTEAFF,TGTGCCAGCAGCCGGGAAAGGGGCATGAACACTGAAGCTTTCTTT
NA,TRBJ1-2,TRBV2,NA,CASSVDTGYGYTF,TGTGCCAGCAGTGTGGACACCGGGTATGGCTACACCTTC
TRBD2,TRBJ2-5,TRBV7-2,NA,CASSLAGGKETQYF,TGTGCCAGCAGCTTAGCGGGGGGGAAAGAGACCCAGTACTTC
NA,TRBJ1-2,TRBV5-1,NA,CASSWEGRGYTF,TGCGCCAGCAGCTGGGAGGGTAGGGGCTACACCTTC
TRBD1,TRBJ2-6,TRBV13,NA,CASSPGTVESGANVLTF,TGTGCCAGCAGCCCCGGGACAGTGGAGTCTGGGGCCAACGTCCTGACTTTC
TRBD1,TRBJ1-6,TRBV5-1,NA,CASSLDTGGGSPLHF,TGCGCCAGCAGCTTGGATACAGGGGGCGGTTCACCCCTCCACTTT
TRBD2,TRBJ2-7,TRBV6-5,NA,CATRDSGGSYEQYF,TGTGCCACAAGGGACTCGGGGGGTTCCTACGAGCAGTACTTC
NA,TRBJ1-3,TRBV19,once,CASSWDISGNTIYF,TGTGCCAGTAGTTGGGACATTTCTGGAAACACCATATATTTT
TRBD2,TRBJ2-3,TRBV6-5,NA,CASSVLAASTDTQYF,TGTGCCAGCAGCGTACTAGCGGCGAGCACAGATACGCAGTATTTT
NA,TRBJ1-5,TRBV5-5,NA,CASSFFGGGQPQHF,TGTGCCAGCAGCTTTTTCGGGGGCGGACAGCCCCAGCATTTT
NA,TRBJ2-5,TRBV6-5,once,CASSQLGLETQYF,TGTGCCAGCAGCCAGCTGGGGCTGGAGACCCAGTACTTC
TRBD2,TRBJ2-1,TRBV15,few,CATSRGARLASNEQFF,TGTGCCACCAGCAGAGGGGCCCGACTAGCCAGCAATGAGCAGTTCTTC
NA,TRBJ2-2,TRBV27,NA,CASSLRGLYTGELFF,TGTGCCAGCAGTTTAAGGGGACTCTACACCGGGGAGCTGTTTTTT
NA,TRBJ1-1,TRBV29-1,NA,CSVGGGQPTEAFF,TGCAGCGTTGGTGGGGGGCAGCCCACTGAAGCTTTCTTT
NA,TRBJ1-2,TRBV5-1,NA,CASSPDTANYGYTF,TGCGCCAGCAGCCCAGACACGGCTAACTATGGCTACACCTTC
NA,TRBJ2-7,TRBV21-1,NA,CASSKGGGTGQYEQYF,TGTGCCAGCAGCAAAGGGGGAGGGACAGGCCAATACGAGCAGTACTTC
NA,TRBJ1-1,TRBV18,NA,CASSPPLKNSDTEAFF,TGTGCCAGCTCACCACCACTTAAGAACTCGGATACTGAAGCTTTCTTT
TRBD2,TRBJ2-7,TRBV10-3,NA,CAISAPRGGTYEQYF,TGTGCCATCAGTGCCCCACGGGGGGGAACCTACGAGCAGTACTTC
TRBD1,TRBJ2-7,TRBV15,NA,CATSKGQGGYEQYF,TGTGCCACCAGCAAGGGACAGGGTGGCTACGAGCAGTACTTC
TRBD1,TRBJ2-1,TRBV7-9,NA,CASSLAKTGTEQFF,TGTGCCAGCAGCTTAGCGAAGACAGGGACTGAGCAGTTCTTC